This TCR beta chain emerged from a study of post-analysis software for immune sequencing data. Study-wide context: Recorded subtypes: relapsing-remitting, secondary progressive, progressive-relapsing; some patients unannotated. Study findings and constraints: With TRBV5-6, TRBV5-1 and TRBV20-1 included, roughly five TRBV segments were more frequent in patients than in controls. By F measure, strong co-clustering occurred among samples prepared in the same batch. Relative to controls, patients with multiple sclerosis showed significantly lower normalized Chao1 diversity.

This CDR3 comprises 15 residues. Trimming took off 3 bases at V and 3 bases at J, with 14 bases between the two ends. The germline CDR1 and CDR2 sequences are SNHLY and FYNNEI. Concerning this clonotype itself: What it recognizes is unknown.

The authors incorporated unique molecular identifiers into the TCR beta cDNA libraries. Each CDR3 protein gets one entry after TCRdb re-called the PCR reads with MiXCR. This sample yields 650,000 to 900,000 distinct CDR3 sequences, of which around 46% are seen a single time; roughly 4.5% belongs to the top ten. The sequencing sample was made of blood. The genes are TRBV2 and TRBJ1-2; D perhaps matches TRBD1 (5 bases). This TCR was recovered from a girl aged 5-17 years with multiple sclerosis. The CDR3 loop is CASSESARVDYGYTF. The CDR3 DNA reads as TGTGCCAGCAGTGAGAGTGCCAGGGTTGACTATGGCTACACCTTC.